This T cell receptor beta chain emerged from a study of blood T cell repertoires in COVID-19. For the study at large: The origin of the acute and convalescent COVID-19 samples was the United States, Italy and Spain. T cells, B-cell-depleted T cells, or PBMCs supplied cDNA or gDNA.

The protocol was immunoSEQ multiplex PCR, while the TCRdb copy is restricted to in-frame clones and leaves out a portion. The sample carries a few hundred thousand clones, around 91% recorded once. The CDR3 runs 15 residues. V was clipped by 4 bases and J by 2 bases; unmatched bases: 4. Germline CDR1 SNHLY, CDR2 FYNNEI. Cohorts were determined from participant-reported clinical history. Cohort 3 recovered donors had two negative PCRs, clearance, or symptom resolution. Sequenced input: PBMCs or T cells enriched from blood (not recorded which). The receptor was isolated from a man aged 18 to 30 who had recovered from COVID-19. V usage is TRBV2 and J usage is TRBJ2-2; 7 positions match TRBD1. CDR3 sequence: CASSVRQGNTGELFF. The CDR3 DNA is TGTGCCAGCAGTGTAAGACAGGGTAACACCGGGGAGCTGTTTTTT.